The 23 T cell receptor beta chains given below trace back to one sample, sequenced in a study of blood T cell repertoires in COVID-19. Assay used: immunoSEQ multiplex PCR; TCRdb lists only in-frame clones, some missing. The sample lists roughly 120,000 clones, around 90% occurring once. The sequenced material came from peripheral blood. The receptors were sampled from a man aged 45 to 65 with active COVID-19.

Only one count was recorded for this clone. This rearrangement joins TRBV24-1 to TRBJ2-7, with 7 nucleotides matching TRBD2. V was pared by 0 bases and J by 6 bases, with 22 bases of the junction left unmatched. Germline values: CDR1 KGHDR, CDR2 SFDVKD. The CDR3 spans 20 residues. The CDR3 region has the DNA TGTGCCACCAGTGATTTGATGGGCTTAGCGGGCGAGAGAGTGGGTTGCGAGCAGTACGTC. This gives the protein CATSDLMGLAGERVGCEQYV.

In DNA form, the CDR3 reads TGTGCCAGCACAGGGACAGGAGGGAATGAAAAACTGTTTTTT. Translated, it gives CASTGTGGNEKLFF. The chain couples TRBV6-5 to TRBJ1-4; 8 bases agree with TRBD1. The CDR3 is made up of 14 amino acids. Germline V gives CDR1 MNHEY, CDR2 SVGAGI. V dropped 7 bases and J dropped 5; count of bases not matched to a gene: 6.

The chain links TRBV30 to TRBJ2-3, with 9 bases matching TRBD2. This CDR3 has 15 amino acids. The junction had 8 bases not matched to a gene; V was cut back by 3 bases and J by 4 bases. The V gene's germline CDR1 is GTSNPN and CDR2 SVGIG (reference sequence). The CDR3 DNA is TGTGCCTGGAGGTTAGGGGCGGGAGGGCCAGATACGCAGTATTTT. This encodes CAWRLGAGGPDTQYF.

The V gene is TRBV5-8, the J gene TRBJ1-6; TRBD1 agrees at 8 bases. The CDR3 has 14 amino acids. CDR1 is SGHTS and CDR2 is YDEGEE in the germline V gene. The ends lost 2 bases at V and 7 bases at J; junction bases unmatched: 2. As DNA, the CDR3 is TGTGCCAGCAGCTTCCGGGACAGGAATTCACCCCTCCACTTT. Translating it yields CASSFRDRNSPLHF. Full variable domain (missing parts from reference TRBV5-8 and TRBJ1-6): EAGVTQSPTHLIKTRGQQATLRCSPISGHTSVYWYQQALGLGLQFLLWYDEGEERNRGNFPPRFSGRQFPNYSSELNVNALELEDSALYLCASSFRDRNSPLHFGNGTRLTVT.

The chain couples TRBV18 to TRBJ2-3; D is perhaps TRBD1 (5 bases). Trimming left V 2 bases short and J 3 bases short, with 6 bases between. In germline, CDR1 is KGHSH, CDR2 LQKENI. The CDR3 is 13 amino acids. This chain's CDR3 is CASSPGATDTQYF. CDR3 DNA: TGTGCCAGCTCACCAGGGGCGACAGATACGCAGTATTTT.

The chain combines TRBV5-1 with TRBJ2-5, with 7 bases that match TRBD2. The CDR3 contains 15 residues. Germline V gives CDR1 SGHRS, CDR2 YFSETQ. V shed 6 bases and J 2 bases; nucleotides not matched to a gene: 10. Here the CDR3 reads CASNAGDGWQETQYF. In DNA form, the CDR3 reads TGCGCCAGCAACGCGGGGGACGGCTGGCAAGAGACCCAGTACTTC.

In its sample, this clone was seen once. This chain connects TRBV12-5 to TRBJ2-5, with 11 bases aligning to TRBD2. Unmatched junction bases numbered 10, after V lost 3 bases and J lost 4 bases. The CDR3 covers 17 residues. Germline V gene sequence: CDR1 LGHNT, CDR2 FRNRAP. CDR3 coding DNA: TGTGCTAGTGGTTTATGGGCTAGCGGGAGGTCAGGAGAGACCCAGTACTTC. This translates into CASGLWASGRSGETQYF.

DNA of the CDR3: TGTGCCAGCAGTTCCCTTGACAGGGGACACGAAAAACTGTTTTTT. It encodes CASSSLDRGHEKLFF. The chain joins TRBV6-5 to TRBJ1-4, with 8 bases that match TRBD1. Germline-derived CDR1 and CDR2 are MNHEY and SVGAGI. V was clipped by 4 bases and J by 8 bases; unmatched bases: 9. The CDR3 has 15 amino acids.

This chain links TRBV12-3 or TRBV12-4 with TRBJ1-1; D is perhaps TRBD1 (5 bases). V shed 5 bases and J shed 4 bases, with 11 bases lying between them. The CDR3 consists of 13 residues. As DNA, the CDR3 is TGTGCCAGCAGTCCCCGGAGGGGCACTGAAGCTTTCTTT. Translated, it gives CASSPRRGTEAFF.

The chain has TRBV3-1 (or the pseudogene TRBV3-2) and TRBJ2-5, with TRBD1 matching over 9 bases. Germline V lookup: CDR1 LGHDT, CDR2 YNNKEL (reference sequence). J lost 7 bases, V lost 4 bases, and 19 bases had no gene match. This CDR3 region has 18 residues. The CDR3 DNA reads as TGTGCCAGCAGCCCAAAAAACACGGGACAGGGTCTTTTTGGGACCCAGTACTTC. Protein product: CASSPKNTGQGLFGTQYF.

The chain is built from TRBV9 and TRBJ1-1; D gene uncertain. Per the germline V gene, CDR1 is SGDLS and CDR2 is YYNGEE. There are 14 residues in the CDR3. Trimming cost V 4 bases and J 4 bases, with 14 bases left between them. Here the CDR3 reads CASSPGGPGTEAFF. The CDR3 DNA is TGTGCCAGCAGCCCAGGAGGGCCGGGCACTGAAGCTTTCTTT.

The chain couples TRBV5-4 to TRBJ2-1; TRBD2 is a possible D gene (5 bases). The CDR3 has 16 amino acids. V was clipped by 0 bases and J by 4 bases, with 14 bases between them. Germline assignment: CDR1 SGHNT and CDR2 YYREEE (reference sequence). CDR3 protein: CASSLDVGVLYNEQFF. The CDR3 coding sequence is TGTGCCAGCAGCTTGGACGTGGGAGTCCTTTACAATGAGCAGTTCTTC.

The chain couples TRBV5-4 to TRBJ1-5; D possibly corresponds to TRBD1 (6 bases). This CDR3 region has 14 residues. The V gene's germline CDR1 is SGHNT and CDR2 YYREEE (reference sequence). V was shortened by 4 bases and J by 7 bases, with 15 bases between the two germline ends. DNA of the CDR3: TGTGCCAGCAGCCGGGGGGGGGCCGGACAGCCCCAGCATTTT. Translation gives CASSRGGAGQPQHF.

The chain couples TRBV5-3 to TRBJ2-7, with D possibly TRBD2 on 6 matching bases. TRBV5-3 belongs to the ORF category, with a function that is uncertain. The CDR3 loop spans 14 amino acids. V was pared by 6 bases and J by 0 bases, with 13 bases between. The CDR3 region is CARMEGVSSYEQYV. For the CDR3, the DNA is TGTGCCAGAATGGAGGGCGTCAGCTCCTACGAGCAGTACGTC.

The chain employs TRBV5-1 and TRBJ1-3; 9 bases match TRBD1. Germline V lookup: CDR1 SGHRS, CDR2 YFSETQ. J gave up 5 bases and V 4 bases, and 10 bases lay outside the gene matches. The CDR3 is made up of 16 amino acids. The CDR3 loop reads CASSTKPGQGRNTIYF. The CDR3 nucleotides are TGCGCCAGCAGCACGAAACCGGGACAGGGAAGAAACACCATATATTTT.

This clone was recorded once. The CDR3 DNA is TGTGCCAGCTCACAGGGGAGCGGGGCAAACACTGAAGCTTTCTTT. Protein product: CASSQGSGANTEAFF. The chain combines TRBV18 with TRBJ1-1, with D possibly being TRBD1 (5 bases). Trimming shortened V by 4 bases and J by 2 bases, and 14 bases separated the two germline ends. From germline, CDR1 is KGHSH and CDR2 LQKENI. The CDR3 extends over 15 amino acids.

This rearrangement joins TRBV7-9 to TRBJ2-3; 10 bases fit TRBD1. The CDR3 consists of 14 residues. Trimming removed 5 bases from V and 4 bases from J; junction bases left unmatched: 3. Germline values: CDR1 SEHNR, CDR2 FQNEAQ (reference sequence). The CDR3 DNA reads TGTGCCAGCAGCGCGACAGGGGGCCCAGATACGCAGTATTTT. This codes for CASSATGGPDTQYF.

The chain employs TRBV6-5 and TRBJ1-5; 10 bases match TRBD1. V gave up 6 bases and J gave up 6 bases; unmatched junction bases: 8. Germline CDR1 MNHEY, CDR2 SVGAGI. This CDR3 is built from 15 residues. CDR3 residues: CASSPGQGFVQPQHF. Written as DNA, the CDR3 is TGTGCCAGCAGCCCGGGACAGGGGTTCGTTCAGCCCCAGCATTTT.

This chain links TRBV27 with TRBJ2-7, with 8 bases that match TRBD1. The junction had 14 bases not matched to a gene; V was cut back by 6 bases and J by 4 bases. This CDR3 contains 16 residues. Germline CDR1 is MNHEY and CDR2 is SMNVEV (reference sequence). The CDR3: CASSPLGRTGFYEQYV. In DNA, the CDR3 is TGTGCCAGCAGCCCTTTGGGGAGGACAGGGTTTTACGAGCAGTACGTC.

V gene TRBV19 combines with J gene TRBJ1-4; no reliable D call. Trimming stripped 5 bases from V and 1 base from J, with 8 bases between. CDR3 length equals 14 residues. Germline CDR1 and CDR2: LNHDA and SQIVND (reference sequence). CDR3 sequence: CASSRPGTNEKLFF. The CDR3 bases are TGTGCCAGTAGTCGGCCGGGAACTAATGAAAAACTGTTTTTT.

The CDR3: CASSIEASGRRNEQFF. The DNA of the CDR3 is TGTGCCAGTAGTATAGAAGCTAGCGGGAGGAGGAATGAGCAGTTCTTC. V usage is TRBV19 and J usage is TRBJ2-1; 11 nucleotides match TRBD2. Germline CDR1 is LNHDA and CDR2 is SQIVND (reference sequence). The CDR3 is 16 residues long. V lost 0 bases and J lost 7; bases outside the gene matches: 5.

This clone was recorded only once. Other DNA sequences in this sample translate to the same CDR3. This chain connects TRBV5-1 to TRBJ2-2, with no clear D. The germline V gene has CDR1 SGHRS and CDR2 YFSETQ. The CDR3 sequence is 14 residues long. The germline V and J ends were trimmed by 2 bases and 1 base, with 6 bases remaining between them. In DNA, the CDR3 is TGCGCCAGCAGCTTATCAGGGAACACCGGGGAGCTGTTTTTT. This encodes CASSLSGNTGELFF.

This clone was counted once. J is TRBJ1-6 and V is TRBV10-2; 8 bases agree with TRBD1. CDR1 and CDR2 (germline): WSHSY, SAAADI. The CDR3 covers 15 residues. With V trimmed by 2 bases and J by 7 bases, 4 bases remained unmatched. The CDR3 region is CASSEGTGGNSPLHF. CDR3 bases: TGCGCCAGCAGTGAGGGGACAGGAGGCAATTCACCCCTCCACTTT.